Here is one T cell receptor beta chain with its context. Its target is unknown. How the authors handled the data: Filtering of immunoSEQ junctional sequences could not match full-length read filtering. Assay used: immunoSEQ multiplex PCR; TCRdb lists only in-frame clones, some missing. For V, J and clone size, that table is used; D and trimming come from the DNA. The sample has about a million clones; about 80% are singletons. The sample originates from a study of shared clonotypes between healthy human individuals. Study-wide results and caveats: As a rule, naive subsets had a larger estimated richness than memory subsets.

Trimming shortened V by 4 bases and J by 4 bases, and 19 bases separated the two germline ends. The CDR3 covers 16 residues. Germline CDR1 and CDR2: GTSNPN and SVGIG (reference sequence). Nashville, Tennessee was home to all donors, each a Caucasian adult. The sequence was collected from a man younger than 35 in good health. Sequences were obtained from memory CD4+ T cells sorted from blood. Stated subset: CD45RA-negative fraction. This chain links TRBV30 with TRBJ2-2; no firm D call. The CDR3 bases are TGTGCCTGGATTCCCCGTCGGTCCCAGACCACCGGGGAGCTGTTTTTT. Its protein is CAWIPRRSQTTGELFF.